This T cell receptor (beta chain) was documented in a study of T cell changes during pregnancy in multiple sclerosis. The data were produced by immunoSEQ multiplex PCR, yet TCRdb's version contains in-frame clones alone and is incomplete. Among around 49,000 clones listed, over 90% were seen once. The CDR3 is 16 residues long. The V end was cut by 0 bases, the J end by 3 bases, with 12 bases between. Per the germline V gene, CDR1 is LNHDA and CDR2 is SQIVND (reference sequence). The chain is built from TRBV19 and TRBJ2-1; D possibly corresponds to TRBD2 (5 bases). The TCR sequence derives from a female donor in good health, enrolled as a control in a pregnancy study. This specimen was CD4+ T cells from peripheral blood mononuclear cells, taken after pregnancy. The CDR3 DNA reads TGTGCCAGTAGTATAGAAGAGGGCCTGGGCTACAATGAGCAGTTCTTC. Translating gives CASSIEEGLGYNEQFF.